This TCR beta chain was identified in a study of blood T cells in healthy people across ages. Trimming took 1 base from V and 4 from J, leaving 18 bases between them. Germline CDR1 and CDR2: MGHDK and SYGVNS. CDR3 length: 17 amino acids. PBMCs numbering at least 7 million were isolated per sample. PCR was performed a second time for about 7 to 11 cycles using a sample-barcoded 5' primer and a J-beta primer mix. Each CDR3 protein is one row after TCRdb ran MiXCR on the 5' RACE reads. Altogether about 1,600,000 distinct CDR3 sequences are present, about 43% being singletons, with the ten largest covering roughly 8.2%.

This rearrangement joins TRBV25-1 to TRBJ2-3; D is perhaps TRBD2 (5 bases). This receptor was obtained from a woman aged 18 to 35 in good health. The sequencing sample was made of blood. CDR3 loop: CASSELGSASQADTQYF. Written as DNA, the CDR3 is TGTGCCAGCAGTGAATTAGGGTCTGCTAGCCAGGCAGATACGCAGTATTTT.